The rows below give T cell receptor beta chains drawn from one sample of a study of blood T cell repertoires in COVID-19. Measured with immunoSEQ multiplex PCR; TCRdb has only the in-frame clones, and not every one. The sample yields 120,000 to 150,000 clones, about 84% seen once. The sequenced material came from peripheral blood. Every receptor here comes from a man aged 55 to 70 with active or convalescent COVID-19. Both conserved end residues are part of each CDR3. The order of the fields is D gene, V gene, clone size, J gene, CDR3 DNA, CDR3 protein. The D gene is left open where the match is weak. Rows may omit the clone size; those that give it use once, few, many or a size class.

>NA|TRBV5-4|NA|TRBJ2-7
TGTGCCAGCAGCTTGCGGGACTCCTACGAGCAGTACTTC
CASSLRDSYEQYF
>NA|TRBV11-3|once|TRBJ2-2
TGTGCCAGCAGCTCGAGAGGAACGGCGAACACCGGGGAGCTGTTTTTT
CASSSRGTANTGELFF
>TRBD2|TRBV4-2|NA|TRBJ2-3
TGTGCCAGCAGCCTGAGCGGGGGCACAGGGCCCACAGATACGCAGTATTTT
CASSLSGGTGPTDTQYF
>TRBD2|TRBV3-1/TRBV3-2|NA|TRBJ2-3
TGTGCCAGCGGACTAGCGGGAGGTCCAGATACGCAGTATTTT
CASGLAGGPDTQYF
>NA|TRBV7-2|NA|TRBJ1-6
TGTGCCAGCAGCCCCGCAGGCAGGGGTTCACCCCTCCACTTT
CASSPAGRGSPLHF
>NA|TRBV6-6|NA|TRBJ2-3
TGTGCCAGCAGTTACGGTGGGTCAGGGACAGATACGCAGTATTTT
CASSYGGSGTDTQYF
>TRBD1|TRBV3-1/TRBV3-2|NA|TRBJ2-6
TGTGCCAGCAGCCAGGCGACAGGGTCTCCCGGGGCCAACGTCCTGACTTTC
CASSQATGSPGANVLTF
>TRBD2|TRBV6-5|once|TRBJ2-1
TGTGCCAGCAGTTACGGACTAGCGGGAGTTTATGAGCAGTTCTTC
CASSYGLAGVYEQFF
>NA|TRBV7-2|once|TRBJ2-7
TGTGCCAGCAGCTTAAGAGGGGGCTCCTACGAGCAGTACTTC
CASSLRGGSYEQYF
>TRBD2|TRBV7-9|NA|TRBJ2-7
TGTGCCAGCAGCTTGACCGGGACTAGCGGTACCTACGAGCAGTACTTC
CASSLTGTSGTYEQYF
>NA|TRBV3-1/TRBV3-2|NA|TRBJ1-6
TGTGCCAGCAGCCCGGGAGGGAATTCACCCCTCCACTTT
CASSPGGNSPLHF
>TRBD2|TRBV4-3|NA|TRBJ2-2
TGCGCCAGCAGCCAGGGACTAGCTCCCGGGGAGCTGTTTTTT
CASSQGLAPGELFF
>TRBD1|TRBV28|NA|TRBJ1-5
TGTGCCAGCACGTGGACAGGGGGCAATCAGCCCCAGCATTTT
CASTWTGGNQPQHF
>TRBD1|TRBV19|few|TRBJ1-2
TGTGCCAGTAAGGCGCAGGGGGTATATGGCTACACCTTC
CASKAQGVYGYTF
>NA|TRBV27|once|TRBJ2-5
TGTGCCAGCAGCTCCCTCCAGGAGACCCAGTACTTC
CASSSLQETQYF
>TRBD2|TRBV7-9|once|TRBJ2-7
TGTGCCAGCAGCACTAGCGGGAGTACCTACGAGCAGTACTTC
CASSTSGSTYEQYF
>NA|TRBV5-6|NA|TRBJ2-7
TGTGCCAGCAGCTTGGAGGGCAGGGCCCCCTACGAGCAGTACTTC
CASSLEGRAPYEQYF
>NA|TRBV4-1|few|TRBJ2-7
TGCGCCAGCAGCCAAATAGCGGCCTACGAGCAGTACTTC
CASSQIAAYEQYF
>TRBD1|TRBV5-1|few|TRBJ1-6
TGCGCCAGCAGCTTGGGGGACAGGGACGGGTCACCCCTCCACTTT
CASSLGDRDGSPLHF
>TRBD2|TRBV3-1/TRBV3-2|NA|TRBJ2-1
TGTGCCAGCAGCCAAGCACCTAGCGGGGCCTACAATGAGCAGTTCTTC
CASSQAPSGAYNEQFF
>NA|TRBV5-4|NA|TRBJ1-2
TGTGCCAGCAGCTTGGTAGCAGGGGCCAAAGGTGGCTACACCTTC
CASSLVAGAKGGYTF
>TRBD1|TRBV19|few|TRBJ1-1
TGTGCCAGTAGTAGACAGGGGGCCACTGAAGCTTTCTTT
CASSRQGATEAFF
>NA|TRBV25-1|NA|TRBJ1-2
TGTGCCAGCAGTGGAGGGACTAGCTATGGCTACACCTTC
CASSGGTSYGYTF
>TRBD1|TRBV10-3|few|TRBJ2-3
TGTGCCATCACCGGGGACAGGGCGAAAGATACGCAGTATTTT
CAITGDRAKDTQYF
>TRBD2|TRBV4-1|NA|TRBJ2-1
TGCGCCAGCAGCCCAAGGGATAGCGGGAGGTACTCCTACAATGAGCAGTTCTTC
CASSPRDSGRYSYNEQFF
>TRBD1|TRBV27|NA|TRBJ1-3
TGTGCCAGCAGTTCCAGACTACAGGGGGGTTCTGGAAACACCATATATTTT
CASSSRLQGGSGNTIYF
>TRBD2|TRBV6-2/TRBV6-3|NA|TRBJ2-1
TGTGCCAGCAGTTCATTAGCGGGAAGCTCCTACAATGAGCAGTTCTTC
CASSSLAGSSYNEQFF
>TRBD2|TRBV19|NA|TRBJ2-3
TGTGCCAGTAGTCCCGCCGAACTAGCGGGAACAGATACGCAGTATTTT
CASSPAELAGTDTQYF
>NA|TRBV5-1|NA|TRBJ2-5
TGCGCCAGCAGCTTGCGGGGTGGGGAGACCCAGTACTTC
CASSLRGGETQYF
>NA|TRBV7-2|NA|TRBJ1-1
TGTGCCAGCAGCTTAGCGGGCAGCTACACTGAAGCTTTCTTT
CASSLAGSYTEAFF
>NA|TRBV6-5|NA|TRBJ1-4
TGTGCCAGCAGTTGGCAACGCCTTACTAATGAAAAACTGTTTTTT
CASSWQRLTNEKLFF
>TRBD1|TRBV2|NA|TRBJ1-6
TGTGCCAGCAGAGTAGACAGGGGAAATTCACCCCTCCACTTT
CASRVDRGNSPLHF
>NA|TRBV24-1|NA|TRBJ1-2
TGTGCCACCAGCCCGGGGGGGGCGCCACAAGACTATGGCTACACCTTC
CATSPGGAPQDYGYTF
>TRBD2|TRBV6-2/TRBV6-3|NA|TRBJ2-3
TGTGCCAGCAGTTACGCCCTAGCGGGAGGGACAGATACGCAGTATTTT
CASSYALAGGTDTQYF
>NA|TRBV3-1/TRBV3-2|NA|TRBJ2-3
TGTGCCAGCAGCCAACTGCGCAGGATACCCCCAGATACGCAGTATTTT
CASSQLRRIPPDTQYF